The 7 T cell receptor beta chains given below trace back to one sample, sequenced in a study of T-cell memory formation after mild COVID-19. TCRdb called the 5' RACE reads again in MiXCR, with one record for every CDR3 protein. Of under 600,000 distinct CDR3 sequences listed, about 22% are singletons. The source material was PBMCs or a T cell subset sorted from them (not recorded which). Every receptor here comes from an adult woman who had mild COVID-19 (a few samples of this study predate the infection). Cell type and time point are not known.

About this clonotype itself: Relative to the germline gene, one junction end is altered; a read error may explain this. V is TRBV5-6 and J is TRBJ1-1; D is unclear. CDR3 length: 11 residues. Germline assignment: CDR1 SGHDT and CDR2 YYEEEE. The CDR3 DNA is TGTGCCAGCAGCTTATTCCAGATCATCGTCTTT. Residues: CASSLFQIIVF.

This clonotype was seen a handful of times. The V gene is TRBV7-2, the J gene TRBJ2-2; 9 bases line up with TRBD2. J gave up 4 bases and V 1 base, and 7 bases lay outside the gene matches. Germline loops: CDR1 SGHTA, CDR2 FQGNSA. CDR3 size: 17 residues. In DNA form, the CDR3 reads TGTGCCAGCAGCTTAGAGGGTCGCGGGAGGGTCACCGGGGAGCTGTTTTTT. Its protein product is CASSLEGRGRVTGELFF.

The V call is TRBV5-6, the J call TRBJ1-1; D is uncertain. The germline V gene has CDR1 SGHDT and CDR2 YYEEEE. The CDR3 is 14 residues long. V lost 3 bases to trimming and J lost 7 bases, with 16 bases between them. CDR3 loop: CASSSITGSVEAFF. CDR3 in DNA: TGTGCCAGCAGCTCGATCACGGGCTCCGTTGAAGCTTTCTTT.

The rearrangement joins TRBV27 to TRBJ2-5, with 11 positions matching TRBD2. The CDR3 loop spans 15 amino acids. Germline assignment: CDR1 MNHEY and CDR2 SMNVEV (reference sequence). Trimming at V came to 6 bases and at J to 5 bases, leaving 8 bases not matched to a gene. CDR3 loop: CASSWSSGRRETQYF. As DNA, the CDR3 is TGTGCCAGCAGCTGGTCTAGCGGGAGGAGGGAGACCCAGTACTTC.

V gene TRBV20-1 combines with J gene TRBJ2-7, with TRBD1 identical over 12 bases. CDR3 length: 14 amino acids. Germline V CDR1 and CDR2: DFQATT, SNEGSKA (reference sequence). Trimming at V came to 6 bases and at J to 6 bases, leaving 9 bases not matched to a gene. The CDR3 DNA is TGCAGTGCCCACCGGGACAGGGGGCCAGTCGAGCAGTACTTC. Its translation is CSAHRDRGPVEQYF.

The V and J genes are TRBV5-1 and TRBJ2-7, with D tentatively TRBD1 (6 bases). The CDR3 is 13 residues long. V was pared by 1 base and J by 7 bases, with 12 bases between. The germline CDR1 and CDR2 sequences are SGHRS and YFSETQ. CDR3 in amino acids: CASSLRPGEEQYF. The CDR3, as DNA: TGCGCCAGCAGCTTGAGGCCAGGGGAAGAGCAGTACTTC. Filled out from reference TRBV5-1 and TRBJ2-7, the complete variable domain reads KAGVTQTPRYLIKTRGQQVTLSCSPISGHRSVSWYQQTPGQGLQFLFEYFSETQRNKGNFPGRFSGRQFSNSRSEMNVSTLELGDSALYLCASSLRPGEEQYFGPGTRLTVT.

The CDR3 sequence is CASSLGPTYETQYF. In DNA, the CDR3 is TGTGCCAGCAGCTTAGGCCCTACTTATGAGACCCAGTACTTC. The chain employs TRBV7-2 and TRBJ2-5; D call uncertain. V was cut by 1 base and J by 5 bases, with 11 bases left in between. This CDR3 spans 14 amino acids. The germline gives CDR1 SGHTA, CDR2 FQGNSA. Complete variable domain (other parts from reference TRBV7-2 and TRBJ2-5): GAGVSQSPSNKVTEKGKDVELRCDPISGHTALYWYRQSLGQGLEFLIYFQGNSAPDKSGLPSDRFSAERTGGSVSTLTIQRTQQEDSAVYLCASSLGPTYETQYFGPGTRLLVL.